This T cell receptor beta chain was retrieved from a study of shared clonotypes between healthy human individuals. Study findings and constraints: Memory subsets generally showed smaller estimated richness than naive subsets did.

Authors' processing steps: Junction-only sequences without quality scores came from ImmunoSEQ, so filtering differed. Method: immunoSEQ multiplex PCR; TCRdb's copy keeps in-frame clones and lacks some. The V and J calls and clone size were taken over from that table, and D and trimming were inferred from the DNA. The table lists around 1.9 million clones, roughly 91% of them singletons, with over 1.5% in the top ten. A note on this clone: What it binds is not known.

CD45RO negativity and positive selection for CCR7 defined naive CD8 cells, a population that excluded terminally differentiated effector memory CD45RA+ cells. Every one of the donors was a Caucasian adult that lived in Nashville, Tennessee. This CDR3 is built from 14 residues. Germline V gene data show CDR1 as PRHDT and CDR2 as FYEKMQ (reference sequence). V shed 5 bases and J 4 bases; nucleotides not matched to a gene: 5. This TCR derives from a man between 18 and 35 years old in good health. Some clones in this sample may be carry-over from other donors' samples. What was sequenced was naive CD8+ T cells from PBMCs. V gene TRBV13 combines with J gene TRBJ2-7; 10 positions match TRBD1. Here the CDR3 reads CASSGRDRGYEQYF. The CDR3 DNA reads TGTGCCAGCAGCGGCCGGGACAGGGGTTACGAGCAGTACTTC.